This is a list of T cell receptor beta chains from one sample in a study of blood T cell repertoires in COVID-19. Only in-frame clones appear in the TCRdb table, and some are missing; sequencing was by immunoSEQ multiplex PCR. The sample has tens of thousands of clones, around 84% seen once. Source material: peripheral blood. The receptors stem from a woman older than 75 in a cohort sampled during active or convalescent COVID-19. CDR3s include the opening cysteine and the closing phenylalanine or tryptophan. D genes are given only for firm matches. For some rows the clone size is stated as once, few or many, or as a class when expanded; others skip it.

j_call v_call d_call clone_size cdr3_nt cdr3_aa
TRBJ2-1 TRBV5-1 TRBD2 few TGCGCCAGCAGCTTGGCACCCTTTCCATCTAGCGGGAGGGCTGGGTACAATGAGCAGTTCTTC CASSLAPFPSSGRAGYNEQFF
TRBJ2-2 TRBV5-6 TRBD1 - TGTGCCAGCAGCTCTACAGGGGTCGACACCGGGGAGCTGTTTTTT CASSSTGVDTGELFF
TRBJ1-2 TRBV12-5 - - TGTGCTAGTGGTTTGGTACCGACAAGTGATGGCTACACCTTC CASGLVPTSDGYTF
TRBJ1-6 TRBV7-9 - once TGTGCCAGCAGCCCACCGACAGGACTGCCCCTCCACTTT CASSPPTGLPLHF
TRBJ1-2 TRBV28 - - TGTGCCAGCAAGCACAGGGTCTATGGCTACACCTTC CASKHRVYGYTF
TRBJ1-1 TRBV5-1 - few TGCGCCACCTCCTCAGGCGGAGGGGAGGACACTGAAGCTTTCTTT CATSSGGGEDTEAFF
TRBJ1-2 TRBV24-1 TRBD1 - TGTGCCACCAGTGATTCAGCAGGGGGTTGGAATGGCTACACCTTC CATSDSAGGWNGYTF
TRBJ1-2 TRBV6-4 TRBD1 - TGTGCCAGCAGTGACTCCCCACAGGGGGCAGGGGGCTACACCTTC CASSDSPQGAGGYTF
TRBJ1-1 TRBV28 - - TGTGCCAGCGGGTCAGGGTCCATCGGATGGACTGAAGCTTTCTTT CASGSGSIGWTEAFF
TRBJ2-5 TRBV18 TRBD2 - TGTGCCAGCTCACCACCAAGAATCCTAGCGGGGTGGGAAGAGACCCAGTACTTC CASSPPRILAGWEETQYF
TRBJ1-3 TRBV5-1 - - TGCGCCAGCAGCCTCAGATCGGACAGCTCTGGAAACACCATATATTTT CASSLRSDSSGNTIYF
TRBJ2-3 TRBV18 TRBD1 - TGTGCCAGCTCACCACCACCGGGGACAGGGTCGTCTAGCGCGCAGTATTTT CASSPPPGTGSSSAQYF
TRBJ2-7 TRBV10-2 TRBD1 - TGCGCCAGCAGTGTCCGACAGGGGGTCTCCTACGAGCAGTACTTC CASSVRQGVSYEQYF
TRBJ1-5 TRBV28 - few TGTGCCAGCAGTTCGATACAGGGACCCAGCAATCAGCCCCAGCATTTT CASSSIQGPSNQPQHF
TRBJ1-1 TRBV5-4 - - TGTGCCAGCATCCAACAGGGGAACACTGAAGCTTTCTTT CASIQQGNTEAFF
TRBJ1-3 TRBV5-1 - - TGCGCCAGCAGCTTCGGTCTGCACTCTGGAAACACCATATATTTT CASSFGLHSGNTIYF
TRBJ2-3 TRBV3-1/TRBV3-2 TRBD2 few TGTGCCAGCAGCCATGGGACTAGCGGGACCCCCTGGCCCACAGATACGCAGTATTTT CASSHGTSGTPWPTDTQYF
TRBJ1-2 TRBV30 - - TGTGCCTGGAATCCAGGGGCGAAGAACTATGGCTACACCTTC CAWNPGAKNYGYTF
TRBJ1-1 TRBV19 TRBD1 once TGTGCCAGTAGTCCTCCCCGGACAGGGGGAAACACTGAAGCTTTCTTT CASSPPRTGGNTEAFF
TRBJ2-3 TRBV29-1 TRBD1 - TGCAGCGTCGTGGGGACAGGGATAATGAGTACGCAGTATTTT CSVVGTGIMSTQYF
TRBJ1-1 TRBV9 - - TGTGCCAGCAGCCCGACAGTAAACACTGAAGCTTTCTTT CASSPTVNTEAFF
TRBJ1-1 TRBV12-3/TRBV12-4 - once TGTGCCAGCAGTCCCACAGGACCTCCTGAAGCTTTCTTT CASSPTGPPEAFF
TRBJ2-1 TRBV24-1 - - TGTGCCACCAGAAGCGGGAATGAGCAGTTCTTC CATRSGNEQFF
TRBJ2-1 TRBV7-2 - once TGTGCCAGCAGCTCTCGGGGAGTCAGCTCCTACAATGAGCAGTTCTTC CASSSRGVSSYNEQFF
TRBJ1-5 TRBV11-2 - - TGTGCCAGCAGCCAGGGTGGCGGGGGCAATCAGCCCCAGCATTTT CASSQGGGGNQPQHF
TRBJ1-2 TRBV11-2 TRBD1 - TGTGCCAGCAGCTGGGACAGGGACTATGGCTACACCTTC CASSWDRDYGYTF
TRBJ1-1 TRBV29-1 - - TGCAGCGTTGAAGATCTTAGGGGACTTGGGGCTTTCTTT CSVEDLRGLGAFF
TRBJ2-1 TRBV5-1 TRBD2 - TGCGCCAGCAGCTTGGGAACTAGCGGGAACAATGAGCAGTTCTTC CASSLGTSGNNEQFF
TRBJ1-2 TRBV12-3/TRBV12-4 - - TGTGCCAGCAGTCATGACAAGAACTATGGCTACACCTTC CASSHDKNYGYTF
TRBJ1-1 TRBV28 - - TGTGCCAGCAGACTTCCAGGGTTGGGCACTGAAGCTTTCTTT CASRLPGLGTEAFF
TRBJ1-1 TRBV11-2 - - TGTGCCAGCAGCTTAGATATGAGGGCTGAAGCTTTCTTT CASSLDMRAEAFF
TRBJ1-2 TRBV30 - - TGTGCCTGGAGTGTATACGAGAACTATGGCTACACCTTC CAWSVYENYGYTF